This T cell receptor (beta chain) was recorded in a study of blood T cell repertoires in COVID-19. Overall study context: Samples came from the United States, Italy and Spain, spanning acute and convalescent COVID-19. Sources were T cells, B-cell-depleted T cells, or PBMCs; the material itself was cDNA or gDNA.

Original handling: It was from reference gene primer amplification that nucleated cell counts were estimated. Assay used: immunoSEQ multiplex PCR; TCRdb lists only in-frame clones, some missing. D and trimming were read from the DNA, whereas the V and J calls and clone size are those reported in that table. The top ten hold over 3.5% of the sample, which has over 85,000 clones, approximately 82% seen once. CDR3 size: 12 residues. Trimming cost V 7 bases and J 5 bases, with 14 bases left between them. CDR1 and CDR2 (germline): SQVTM, ANQGSEA. The sequenced sample was peripheral blood. The TCR was taken from a woman aged 80 or over with acute or convalescent COVID-19. The chain recombines TRBV29-1 with TRBJ1-2; possibly TRBD1 for D (6 bases). This CDR3 reads CSARTEDYGYTF. CDR3 bases: TGCAGCGCTCGGACAGAGGATTATGGCTACACCTTC.